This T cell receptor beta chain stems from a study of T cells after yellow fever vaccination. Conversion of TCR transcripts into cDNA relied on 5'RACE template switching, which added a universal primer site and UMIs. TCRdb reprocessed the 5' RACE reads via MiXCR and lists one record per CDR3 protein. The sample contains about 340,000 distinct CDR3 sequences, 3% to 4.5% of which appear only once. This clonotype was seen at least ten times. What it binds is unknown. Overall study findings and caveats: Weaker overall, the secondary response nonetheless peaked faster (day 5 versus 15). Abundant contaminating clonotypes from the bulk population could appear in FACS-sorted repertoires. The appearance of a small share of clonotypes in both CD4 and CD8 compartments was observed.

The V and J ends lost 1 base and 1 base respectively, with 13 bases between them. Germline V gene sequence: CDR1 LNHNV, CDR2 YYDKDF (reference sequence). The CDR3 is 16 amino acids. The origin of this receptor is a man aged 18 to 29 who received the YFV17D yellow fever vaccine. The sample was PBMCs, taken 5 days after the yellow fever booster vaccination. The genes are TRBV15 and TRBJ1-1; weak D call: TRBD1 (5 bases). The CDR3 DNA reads TGTGCCACCAGCAGAGGGTTTAACAGGAGGAACACTGAAGCTTTCTTT. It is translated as CATSRGFNRRNTEAFF.